A selection of T cell receptor beta chains follows, all from one sample in a study of blood T cells in healthy people across ages. One entry per CDR3 protein, called by TCRdb with MiXCR from the 5' RACE reads. The sample gives roughly 2 million distinct CDR3 sequences, about 50% of which show up once; 2% to 2.5% is in the top ten. The specimen sequenced was blood. These receptor sequences come from a woman aged 40 to 55 in good health. The CDR3 runs from the conserved cysteine through the conserved F or W. Each record gives: D gene, clone size, J gene, V gene, CDR3 protein, CDR3 DNA. D genes are given only for firm matches. Size is omitted from some rows. Given values are once, few, many or a class for expanded clones.

d_call: TRBD1; clone_size: once; j_call: TRBJ1-2; v_call: TRBV27; cdr3_aa: CASRSPRGTEKTNYGYTF; cdr3_nt: TGTGCCAGCAGGTCACCGAGGGGGACAGAGAAAACTAACTATGGCTACACCTTC
d_call: TRBD2; clone_size: many; j_call: TRBJ2-3; v_call: TRBV27; cdr3_aa: CASSPSRLAVGTTDTQYF; cdr3_nt: TGTGCCAGCAGTCCCTCGCGACTAGCGGTGGGTACCACAGATACGCAGTATTTT
d_call: -; clone_size: -; j_call: TRBJ2-7; v_call: TRBV12-5; cdr3_aa: CASGLGRGDEAYEQYF; cdr3_nt: TGTGCTAGTGGTCTGGGGCGGGGTGACGAAGCCTACGAGCAGTACTTC
d_call: -; clone_size: few; j_call: TRBJ2-3; v_call: TRBV10-3; cdr3_aa: CAISESSLITDTQYF; cdr3_nt: TGTGCCATCAGTGAGTCGAGTCTGATCACAGATACGCAGTATTTT
d_call: -; clone_size: -; j_call: TRBJ2-1; v_call: TRBV4-2; cdr3_aa: CASRREDGLITNEQFF; cdr3_nt: TGTGCCAGCAGAAGGGAAGACGGACTGATTACCAATGAGCAGTTCTTC
d_call: -; clone_size: once; j_call: TRBJ1-5; v_call: TRBV5-1; cdr3_aa: CASSQEGSDQPQHF; cdr3_nt: TGCGCCAGCAGCCAGGAAGGGTCGGATCAGCCCCAGCATTTT
d_call: -; clone_size: few; j_call: TRBJ2-1; v_call: TRBV4-2; cdr3_aa: CASSQDQGRNEQFF; cdr3_nt: TGTGCCAGCAGCCAAGACCAGGGAAGAAATGAGCAGTTCTTC
d_call: TRBD2; clone_size: few; j_call: TRBJ2-1; v_call: TRBV10-3; cdr3_aa: CAISESSTGGLGYNEQFF; cdr3_nt: TGTGCCATCAGTGAGTCTTCGACGGGGGGTTTGGGTTACAATGAGCAGTTCTTC
d_call: -; clone_size: -; j_call: TRBJ2-7; v_call: TRBV10-1; cdr3_aa: CASSSDGISYEQYF; cdr3_nt: TGCGCCAGCAGTTCGGACGGGATATCCTACGAGCAGTACTTC
d_call: -; clone_size: -; j_call: TRBJ1-5; v_call: TRBV9; cdr3_aa: CASSEGMGGGNQPQHF; cdr3_nt: TGTGCCAGCAGCGAAGGGATGGGGGGAGGCAATCAGCCCCAGCATTTT
d_call: TRBD1; clone_size: -; j_call: TRBJ2-3; v_call: TRBV6-5; cdr3_aa: CASSYSGQGAGTDTQYF; cdr3_nt: TGTGCCAGCAGTTACTCCGGACAGGGGGCAGGGACAGATACGCAGTATTTT
d_call: -; clone_size: -; j_call: TRBJ2-5; v_call: TRBV29-1; cdr3_aa: CSVAHSQETQYF; cdr3_nt: TGCAGCGTTGCTCATTCCCAAGAGACCCAGTACTTC
d_call: -; clone_size: once; j_call: TRBJ2-5; v_call: TRBV6-6; cdr3_aa: CASSYRLARETQYF; cdr3_nt: TGTGCCAGCAGTTACCGCCTAGCGCGGGAGACCCAGTACTTC
d_call: TRBD1; clone_size: many; j_call: TRBJ1-2; v_call: TRBV12-3/TRBV12-4; cdr3_aa: CASSFTGARGLYGYTF; cdr3_nt: TGTGCCAGCAGTTTTACAGGGGCAAGGGGCCTGTATGGCTACACCTTC
d_call: TRBD1; clone_size: -; j_call: TRBJ2-3; v_call: TRBV28; cdr3_aa: CASSKTPGQGTDTQYF; cdr3_nt: TGTGCCAGCAGCAAAACACCGGGACAGGGAACAGATACGCAGTATTTT
d_call: TRBD2; clone_size: few; j_call: TRBJ2-1; v_call: TRBV4-3; cdr3_aa: CASSHPAGGSYNEQFF; cdr3_nt: TGCGCCAGCAGCCACCCCGCGGGGGGCTCCTACAATGAGCAGTTCTTC
d_call: TRBD2; clone_size: -; j_call: TRBJ2-5; v_call: TRBV4-2; cdr3_aa: CASSQEVRASGDVTQYF; cdr3_nt: TGTGCCAGCAGCCAAGAAGTTAGAGCTAGCGGGGATGTGACCCAGTACTTC
d_call: -; clone_size: few; j_call: TRBJ2-1; v_call: TRBV5-6; cdr3_aa: CASSYGTSSSYNEQFF; cdr3_nt: TGTGCCAGCAGCTACGGGACATCTTCCTCCTACAATGAGCAGTTCTTC
d_call: TRBD2; clone_size: few; j_call: TRBJ2-1; v_call: TRBV15; cdr3_aa: CATSKSRWELAGYNEQFF; cdr3_nt: TGTGCCACCAGCAAGAGTAGGTGGGAACTAGCGGGCTACAATGAGCAGTTCTTC
d_call: -; clone_size: -; j_call: TRBJ2-7; v_call: TRBV11-2; cdr3_aa: CASSLDQSEQYF; cdr3_nt: TGTGCCAGCAGCTTAGATCAGTCCGAGCAGTACTTC
d_call: -; clone_size: -; j_call: TRBJ1-2; v_call: TRBV10-3; cdr3_aa: CAISDPGLKNGYTF; cdr3_nt: TGTGCCATCAGTGATCCAGGGTTGAAGAATGGCTACACCTTC
d_call: -; clone_size: -; j_call: TRBJ2-5; v_call: TRBV5-1; cdr3_aa: CASSLNTETQYF; cdr3_nt: TGCGCCAGCAGTCTCAACACGGAGACCCAGTACTTC
d_call: -; clone_size: -; j_call: TRBJ2-1; v_call: TRBV6-6; cdr3_aa: CASSDCLVCEQFF; cdr3_nt: TGTGCCAGCAGTGATTGCCTAGTGTGCGAGCAGTTCTTC
d_call: -; clone_size: -; j_call: TRBJ2-5; v_call: TRBV7-8; cdr3_aa: CASSRTALSEAQYF; cdr3_nt: TGTGCCAGCAGCCGGACAGCCCTTTCTGAGGCCCAGTACTTC
d_call: -; clone_size: few; j_call: TRBJ2-4; v_call: TRBV5-1; cdr3_aa: CASSLTESTLGAKNIQYF; cdr3_nt: TGCGCCAGCAGCTTAACAGAAAGTACCCTGGGAGCCAAAAACATTCAGTACTTC
d_call: -; clone_size: few; j_call: TRBJ2-1; v_call: TRBV4-3; cdr3_aa: CASSHYAGPPNNEQFF; cdr3_nt: TGCGCCAGCAGCCATTACGCGGGCCCCCCAAACAATGAGCAGTTCTTC
d_call: -; clone_size: -; j_call: TRBJ2-1; v_call: TRBV20-1; cdr3_aa: CSASSTTSLNEQFF; cdr3_nt: TGCAGTGCTAGTTCGACGACCAGCCTCAATGAGCAGTTCTTC
d_call: TRBD2; clone_size: -; j_call: TRBJ2-1; v_call: TRBV29-1; cdr3_aa: CSVEVTGGGLNYNEQFF; cdr3_nt: TGCAGCGTTGAAGTTACCGGGGGGGGCCTGAACTACAATGAGCAGTTCTTC
d_call: TRBD1; clone_size: few; j_call: TRBJ2-3; v_call: TRBV2; cdr3_aa: CASSVAQGVTDTQYF; cdr3_nt: TGTGCCAGCAGTGTGGCGCAGGGGGTAACAGATACGCAGTATTTT
d_call: -; clone_size: -; j_call: TRBJ2-3; v_call: TRBV29-1; cdr3_aa: CSVEVEPKPQYF; cdr3_nt: TGCAGCGTTGAGGTTGAACCAAAGCCGCAGTATTTT
d_call: TRBD1; clone_size: few; j_call: TRBJ2-1; v_call: TRBV11-1; cdr3_aa: CASSVGQGVNEQFF; cdr3_nt: TGTGCCAGCAGCGTGGGACAGGGGGTTAATGAGCAGTTCTTC
d_call: -; clone_size: -; j_call: TRBJ1-4; v_call: TRBV15; cdr3_aa: CATSGLRTANEKLFF; cdr3_nt: TGTGCCACCAGCGGGCTGAGGACGGCGAATGAAAAACTGTTTTTT
d_call: TRBD2; clone_size: -; j_call: TRBJ2-1; v_call: TRBV4-3; cdr3_aa: CASSQGAGGRLADHNEQFF; cdr3_nt: TGCGCCAGCAGCCAAGGGGCGGGGGGTCGACTAGCGGACCACAATGAGCAGTTCTTC
d_call: -; clone_size: -; j_call: TRBJ1-5; v_call: TRBV24-1; cdr3_aa: CATKPGSGNQPQHF; cdr3_nt: TGTGCCACAAAACCAGGGTCAGGTAATCAGCCCCAGCATTTT
d_call: -; clone_size: -; j_call: TRBJ2-5; v_call: TRBV7-7; cdr3_aa: CASSLGKTGPPVLETQYF; cdr3_nt: TGTGCTAGCAGCTTGGGGAAAACCGGGCCCCCGGTTTTGGAGACCCAGTACTTC
d_call: -; clone_size: few; j_call: TRBJ2-4; v_call: TRBV20-1; cdr3_aa: CSALTELAKNIQYF; cdr3_nt: TGCAGTGCTCTGACAGAATTAGCCAAAAACATTCAGTACTTC
d_call: -; clone_size: -; j_call: TRBJ1-2; v_call: TRBV12-3/TRBV12-4; cdr3_aa: CASRMLGRGAGGYTF; cdr3_nt: TGTGCCAGCAGGATGCTTGGACGGGGGGCGGGTGGCTACACCTTC
d_call: -; clone_size: few; j_call: TRBJ1-2; v_call: TRBV10-3; cdr3_aa: CAISDGTAEGYTF; cdr3_nt: TGTGCCATCAGTGACGGGACCGCGGAGGGCTACACCTTC
d_call: TRBD1; clone_size: few; j_call: TRBJ1-2; v_call: TRBV6-5; cdr3_aa: CASSSRQGRLEYGYTF; cdr3_nt: TGTGCCAGCAGTTCCCGACAGGGGAGATTAGAATATGGCTACACCTTC
d_call: -; clone_size: -; j_call: TRBJ2-1; v_call: TRBV6-6; cdr3_aa: CASKETDSEFNEQFF; cdr3_nt: TGTGCCAGCAAGGAGACGGACAGCGAATTCAATGAGCAGTTCTTC
d_call: -; clone_size: -; j_call: TRBJ2-5; v_call: TRBV6-2/TRBV6-3; cdr3_aa: CASRDPGVERQYF; cdr3_nt: TGTGCCAGCAGGGATCCAGGGGTGGAACGGCAGTACTTC
d_call: TRBD1; clone_size: -; j_call: TRBJ2-5; v_call: TRBV20-1; cdr3_aa: CSASVGDSKFQETQYF; cdr3_nt: TGCAGTGCTAGCGTGGGGGACAGCAAATTCCAAGAGACCCAGTACTTC
d_call: -; clone_size: -; j_call: TRBJ1-2; v_call: TRBV6-1; cdr3_aa: CASSSAGKNYGYTF; cdr3_nt: TGTGCCAGCAGCTCGGCGGGGAAAAACTATGGCTACACCTTC
d_call: -; clone_size: few; j_call: TRBJ2-5; v_call: TRBV21-1; cdr3_aa: CASSCRFGETQYF; cdr3_nt: TGTGCCAGCAGCTGCCGTTTTGGGGAGACCCAGTACTTC
d_call: -; clone_size: once; j_call: TRBJ2-7; v_call: TRBV20-1; cdr3_aa: CSARHRYYEQYF; cdr3_nt: TGCAGTGCTAGACACAGATACTACGAGCAGTACTTC
d_call: -; clone_size: -; j_call: TRBJ2-3; v_call: TRBV7-9; cdr3_aa: CASSLGPQETDTQYF; cdr3_nt: TGTGCCAGCAGCTTAGGGCCGCAGGAGACAGATACGCAGTATTTT
d_call: -; clone_size: few; j_call: TRBJ2-6; v_call: TRBV7-2; cdr3_aa: CASSLLGTGRGANVLTF; cdr3_nt: TGTGCCAGCAGCTTATTGGGAACAGGGAGGGGGGCCAACGTCCTGACTTTC
d_call: -; clone_size: -; j_call: TRBJ2-3; v_call: TRBV7-2; cdr3_aa: CASRLTGTDTQYF; cdr3_nt: TGTGCCAGCAGACTCACAGGGACAGATACGCAGTATTTT
d_call: -; clone_size: -; j_call: TRBJ1-2; v_call: TRBV28; cdr3_aa: CASSKGLGYTF; cdr3_nt: TGTGCCAGCAGTAAGGGTTTGGGCTACACCTTC
d_call: TRBD2; clone_size: -; j_call: TRBJ2-5; v_call: TRBV20-1; cdr3_aa: CSASSLAGGLETQYF; cdr3_nt: TGCAGTGCTAGTTCCCTAGCGGGGGGTCTAGAGACCCAGTACTTC
d_call: -; clone_size: once; j_call: TRBJ1-5; v_call: TRBV12-3/TRBV12-4; cdr3_aa: CASSTRTPNQPQHF; cdr3_nt: TGTGCCAGCAGTACCCGGACTCCAAATCAGCCCCAGCATTTT
d_call: -; clone_size: -; j_call: TRBJ1-3; v_call: TRBV7-2; cdr3_aa: CASSDSRGGNTIYF; cdr3_nt: TGTGCCAGCAGTGACAGCCGGGGCGGAAACACCATATATTTT
d_call: TRBD1; clone_size: -; j_call: TRBJ2-1; v_call: TRBV7-9; cdr3_aa: CASSQTGYSYNEQFF; cdr3_nt: TGTGCCAGCAGCCAGACAGGGTATTCCTACAATGAGCAGTTCTTC